This TCR beta chain was recorded in a study of monozygotic twins with inflammatory bowel disease. Findings and caveats of the study: It was observed that concordant and discordant twins did not differ in repertoire similarity, possibly given limited power.

UMIs incorporating a 6-nucleotide sample barcode were appended by means of template switching. Both TCRalpha and TCRbeta cDNA were subjected to two nested PCRs lasting approximately 16 and 10 cycles. TCRdb reprocessed the 5' RACE reads, with one entry per CDR3 protein and no DNA. The sample's table shows fewer than 550,000 distinct CDR3 sequences. Each donor had roughly 2.3 ml of blood drawn. The CDR3 is 15 amino acids. CDR1 SNHLY and CDR2 FYNNEI come from the germline V gene. To note about this clonotype: Its antigen remains unknown.

This chain connects TRBV2 to TRBJ2-7; as DNA is missing, the TRBD1 call by TCRdb cannot be tested. The origin of this receptor is a human donor with ulcerative colitis or Crohn's disease, or a healthy co-twin of an affected twin (not recorded which). Input material: blood. The CDR3 loop reads CASKYRDIGGYEQYF.